This T cell receptor (beta chain) was recorded in a study of Graves' ophthalmopathy and Graves' hyperthyroidism. Comments on this clonotype: An end of the junction differs from the germline gene, which may be a read error.

Using RNA transcripts, the TCR beta CDR3 regions were amplified. Second-round multiplex PCR came after first-round RT-PCR with HTBI primers. MiXCR, run by TCRdb on the multiplex PCR reads, gives a single entry per CDR3 protein. The table lists over a million distinct CDR3 sequences, approximately 35% of them singletons, with roughly 10% in the top ten. From germline, CDR1 is WSHSY and CDR2 SAAADI. The CDR3 extends over 17 amino acids. Sequencing was performed on peripheral blood or thyroid tissue (not recorded which). The source of this sequence is an adult man with Graves' hyperthyroidism. This chain joins TRBV10-2 and TRBJ2-7; 10 bases line up with TRBD2. DNA of the CDR3: TGTGCCAGCAGCCAAGAAAGGCCTAGCGGGGGCTCCTACGAGCAGTACTTC. This encodes CASSQERPSGGSYEQYF.